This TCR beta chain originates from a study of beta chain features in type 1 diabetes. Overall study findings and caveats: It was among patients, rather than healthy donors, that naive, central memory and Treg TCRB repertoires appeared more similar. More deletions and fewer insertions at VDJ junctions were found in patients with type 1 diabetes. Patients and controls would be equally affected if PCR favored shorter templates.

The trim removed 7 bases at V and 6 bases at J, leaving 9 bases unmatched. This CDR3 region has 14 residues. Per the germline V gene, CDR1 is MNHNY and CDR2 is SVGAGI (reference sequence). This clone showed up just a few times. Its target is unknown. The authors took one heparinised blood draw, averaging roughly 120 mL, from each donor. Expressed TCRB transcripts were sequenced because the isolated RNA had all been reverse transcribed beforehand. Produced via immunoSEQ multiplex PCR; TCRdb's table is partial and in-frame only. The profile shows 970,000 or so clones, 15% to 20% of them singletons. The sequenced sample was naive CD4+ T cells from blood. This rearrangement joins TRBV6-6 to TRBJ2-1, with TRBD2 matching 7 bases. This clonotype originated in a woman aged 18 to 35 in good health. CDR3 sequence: CASKRREMGNEQFF. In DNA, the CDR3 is TGTGCCAGCAAGAGGCGGGAGATGGGCAATGAGCAGTTCTTC.